Listed below are T cell receptor beta chains from one sample, sequenced in a study of T cells in Graves' hyperthyroidism and ophthalmopathy. From the multiplex PCR reads, TCRdb called clonotypes with MiXCR, one entry per CDR3 protein. The sample shows 300,000 to 400,000 distinct CDR3 sequences, about 21% of them seen only once. Sequencing used blood. Every receptor here comes from a woman between 45 and 60 years old with Graves' hyperthyroidism. Each CDR3 is given with its conserved first and last residue. A D gene is named only where the DNA matches it firmly. The size entry is marked missing in some rows and otherwise reads once, few, many or a size class.

J	V	D	size	CDR3	DNA
TRBJ1-2	TRBV6-1	NA	few	CASSRTLGNGYTF	TGTGCCAGCAGTAGGACCCTGGGCAATGGCTACACCTTC
TRBJ1-5	TRBV2	NA	many	CASSERSNSNQPQHF	TGTGCCAGCAGTGAGAGAAGTAATAGCAATCAGCCCCAGCATTTT
TRBJ1-1	TRBV28	NA	NA	CASITAQDRATEAFF	TGTGCCAGCATCACGGCACAGGACCGCGCCACTGAAGCTTTCTTT
TRBJ1-6	TRBV5-1	TRBD1	many	CASSLGDRDSPLHF	TGCGCCAGCAGCTTGGGGGACAGGGATTCACCCCTCCACTTT
TRBJ2-7	TRBV27	TRBD2	many	CASRRGSYEQYF	TGTGCCAGCAGGCGGGGGTCCTACGAGCAGTACTTC
TRBJ2-7	TRBV11-3	TRBD1	many	CASSPRDRSSYEQYF	TGTGCCAGCAGCCCCCGGGACAGGAGCTCCTACGAGCAGTACTTC
TRBJ1-1	TRBV30	NA	many	CAWGPIGQLNTEAFF	TGTGCCTGGGGCCCAATCGGGCAGCTGAACACTGAAGCTTTCTTT
TRBJ2-4	TRBV20-1	NA	many	CSARAGGAKNIQYF	TGCAGTGCCCGGGCAGGGGGGGCCAAAAACATTCAGTACTTC
TRBJ2-1	TRBV7-3	NA	many	CASSLGGGNNEQFF	TGTGCCAGCAGCTTAGGGGGGGGCAACAATGAGCAGTTCTTC
TRBJ2-1	TRBV20-1	TRBD2	few	CSAPSFGSGVYNEQFF	TGCAGTGCCCCCAGTTTTGGTAGCGGGGTATACAATGAGCAGTTCTTC
TRBJ1-3	TRBV6-5	NA	NA	CASSSRDTIYF	TGTGCCAGCAGTTCCAGAGACACCATATATTTT
TRBJ2-1	TRBV20-1	TRBD2	many	CSASRSGRTYNEQFF	TGCAGTGCTAGCAGAAGCGGGAGAACCTACAATGAGCAGTTCTTC
TRBJ1-3	TRBV9	NA	NA	CASSVAPAGNLGNTIYF	TGTGCCAGCAGCGTAGCTCCGGCAGGGAACTTGGGAAACACCATATATTTT
TRBJ2-3	TRBV3-1	TRBD2	many	CASSQEAKRGTQYF	TGTGCCAGCAGCCAAGAAGCGAAGCGGGGTACGCAGTATTTT
TRBJ2-1	TRBV2	NA	NA	CASSRDVRRGDNEQFF	TGTGCCAGCAGTCGGGATGTCCGCAGGGGGGACAATGAGCAGTTCTTC
TRBJ1-5	TRBV6-1	NA	few	CASSEFAGGAVNQPQHF	TGTGCCAGCAGTGAATTTGCTGGTGGGGCCGTCAATCAGCCCCAGCATTTT
TRBJ1-3	TRBV20-1	TRBD1	few	CSASEQGAPGNTIYF	TGCAGTGCTAGCGAACAGGGGGCGCCTGGAAACACCATATATTTT
TRBJ2-5	TRBV27	NA	many	CASRGSGQETQYF	TGTGCCAGCAGGGGTAGCGGCCAAGAGACCCAGTACTTC
TRBJ1-2	TRBV28	TRBD1	many	CASSTEGQRHGRNYGYTF	TGTGCCAGCAGTACCGAGGGACAGCGACACGGGCGTAACTATGGCTACACCTTC
TRBJ2-3	TRBV9	TRBD1	NA	CASRATGGETDTQYF	TGTGCCAGCAGAGCGACAGGGGGCGAAACAGATACGCAGTATTTT
TRBJ2-3	TRBV7-9	NA	NA	CASTPPLATLTEDTQYF	TGTGCCAGCACGCCCCCCCTGGCCACCCTCACGGAAGATACGCAGTATTTT
TRBJ2-5	TRBV29-1	TRBD2	few	CSVEDLAGGGETQYF	TGCAGCGTTGAAGACCTAGCGGGGGGTGGGGAGACCCAGTACTTC
TRBJ1-1	TRBV28	NA	many	CASSLTQTAEAFF	TGTGCCAGCAGTTTGACTCAGACAGCGGAAGCTTTCTTT
TRBJ1-2	TRBV19	TRBD1	many	CASSFQFGTGRVYGYTF	TGTGCCAGTAGTTTTCAATTCGGGACAGGGAGAGTCTATGGCTACACCTTC
TRBJ1-5	TRBV7-6	NA	many	CASSSDGYNQPQHF	TGTGCCAGCAGCTCTGACGGATACAATCAGCCCCAGCATTTT
TRBJ2-3	TRBV5-1	TRBD2	few	CASSLAHSGRATDTQYF	TGCGCCAGCAGCTTGGCCCATAGCGGGAGGGCCACAGATACGCAGTATTTT
TRBJ2-6	TRBV6-2/TRBV6-3	TRBD1	NA	CASRKPRDRNPSGANVPTF	TGTGCCAGCAGGAAACCCCGGGACAGGAATCCCTCTGGGGCCAACGTCCCGACTTTC
TRBJ2-1	TRBV27	NA	many	CASTSNAWSSAYNEQFF	TGTGCCAGCACTTCAAATGCCTGGTCCTCCGCCTACAATGAGCAGTTCTTC